The 5 T cell receptor beta chains reported below all come from one sample, sequenced in a study of T-cell reconstitution after alpha-beta-depleted transplantation in children. Using unique molecular identifiers, the investigators prepared the TCRbeta library. TCRdb re-called the PCR reads with MiXCR, one entry per CDR3 protein. The sample has about 610,000 distinct CDR3 sequences; 10% to 13% are singletons. The sample consisted of PBMCs from the stem cell graft donor, taken from the stem cell graft. The receptor source for this set is a human donor who donated a stem cell graft to a child with acute myeloid leukemia.

This rearrangement joins TRBV7-9 to TRBJ2-7; possibly TRBD1 for D (5 bases). The V gene's germline CDR1 is SEHNR and CDR2 FQNEAQ (reference sequence). The CDR3 is made up of 15 amino acids. The V and J ends lost 2 bases and 1 base respectively, with 12 bases between them. For the CDR3, the DNA is TGTGCCAGCAGCTTAACGGCGAAGGGGTCCTACGAGCAGTACTTC. Translation: CASSLTAKGSYEQYF.

In its sample, this clonotype was seen many times. This chain uses TRBV11-1 with TRBJ2-2; D gene uncertain. The CDR3 contains 16 residues. Germline CDR1 and CDR2: SGHAT and FQDESV (reference sequence). The V and J ends lost 5 bases and 0 bases respectively, with 13 bases between them. CDR3 nucleotide sequence: TGTGCCAGCAGCGCCGTTCTAAGAGCGAACACCGGGGAGCTGTTTTTT. Residues: CASSAVLRANTGELFF.

In its sample, this clonotype was seen a few times. CDR3 residues: CASSLDIGGRTYNEQFF. The CDR3 coding sequence is TGCGCCAGCAGCTTGGATATAGGGGGCAGGACCTACAATGAGCAGTTCTTC. The chain is built from TRBV5-1 and TRBJ2-1; 7 positions agree with TRBD1. The ends lost 0 bases at V and 2 bases at J; junction bases unmatched: 8. The CDR3 extends over 17 amino acids. CDR1 and CDR2 (germline): SGHRS, YFSETQ.

The chain uses TRBV9 and TRBJ2-1; possibly TRBD2 for D (6 bases). CDR1 SGDLS and CDR2 YYNGEE come from the germline V gene. V shed 0 bases and J shed 6 bases, with 13 bases lying between them. The CDR3 is 15 amino acids. The chain's CDR3 is CASSVEVGSGNEQFF. The CDR3 nucleotides are TGTGCCAGCAGCGTAGAGGTCGGGAGCGGCAATGAGCAGTTCTTC.

This clonotype was seen a few times. The CDR3 region has the DNA TGTGCCAGCAGTTTTGAAAACACTGGGGCCAACGTCCTGACTTTC. Translating gives CASSFENTGANVLTF. The chain recombines TRBV27 with TRBJ2-6; D is unclear. V was cut by 3 bases and J by 2 bases, with 8 bases left in between. Germline CDR1 is MNHEY and CDR2 is SMNVEV (reference sequence). The CDR3 is 15 residues long.